This T cell receptor (beta chain) comes out of a study of cytomegalovirus exposure and HLA in healthy donors (TCRdb year 2017). About the full investigation: The 700 or so repertoires of the first cohort and the 95 to 150 validation repertoires were produced on the same platform, according to a later analysis. The aim of the study was to test whether cataloging public T cell receptors could identify signatures of past pathogen exposure. In addition to the first cohort of around 670 subjects, a separate validation cohort of 120 different subjects was used. To predict cytomegalovirus infection status, the study brought together high-throughput TCR immunosequencing, statistical association of individual TCRs with disease status, and machine learning.

Study-wide findings and limitations: Most TCR sequences were observed very rarely across donors, whereas some public TCRs were present in many individuals. In a later analysis, TCRs clustered in the first cohort were found to also tend to co-occur in the 130 or so validation repertoires, with 94% of cluster scores above 0. In vitro tests confirmed that three of the cytomegalovirus-associated TCR beta chains recognize cytomegalovirus antigens. The authors suggested that the approach could potentially be extended to other disease states and immunological phenotypes. The study listed 164 TCR beta chains as associated with cytomegalovirus. A later analysis lacked HLA typing for the validation cohort, so it scored co-occurrence in that cohort across all 120 repertoires. The classifier was reported to diagnose cytomegalovirus status with high specificity and sensitivity in both the original and validation cohorts.

There are 13 amino acids in the CDR3, from cysteine to phenylalanine inclusive. CDR3 DNA is the only sequence kept; it has 39 bases, read in frame from the first base. Via the germline V gene, CDR1 is SGHRS and CDR2 YFSETQ. Trimming removed 4 bases from V and 7 bases from J, leaving 14 bases between the germline ends. Separate from the approximately 700-subject first cohort, the validation cohort of 120 subjects was the group to which the donors belonged. Remarks on this clone: What this receptor recognizes is not known. One base away there is no much larger clone; base qualities are not given.

Libraries came from the immunoSEQ multiplex PCR assay. The authors processed their data as follows. A statistical classification framework was developed to diagnose cytomegalovirus status using the catalog of TCR beta chain sequences. TCRdb took this table from immuneACCESS and kept in-frame rearrangements with V and J called. Such tables lack part of the clones; where checked against another copy, unresolved V genes explain under half of the gap, and the rest is unexplained. The DNA gave D and trimming, while V, J and clone size come from that table. The sample table contains 45,000 to 70,000 clones; only one count was recorded for roughly 90% of them. Around 1% of the sample rests with the top ten.

The sample taken for sequencing was PBMCs. The clonotype comes from a man aged 18 to 30 in good health and CMV-seronegative. This receptor chain uses TRBV5-1 and TRBJ1-2, with the identity of the D gene unclear. CDR3 region: CASSARGEPGYTF. The bases are TGCGCCAGCAGCGCCCGCGGGGAACCTGGCTACACCTTC.